The clone carrying this T cell receptor beta chain was seen ten or more times. What it recognizes is unknown. Disease duration was under 3 months in the ophthalmopathy patients, who also had a Clinical Activity Score of at least 3 and a NOSPECS grade of at least 4. The data were taken from a study of T cells in Graves' hyperthyroidism and ophthalmopathy. Study conclusions and caveats: Patients with ophthalmopathy were separated from those with stable hyperthyroidism by a 13 V-J model. In validation, the model predicted ophthalmopathy. These predictions came a median 6.5 months before onset. Most clonotypes expanded in thyroid above 0.001 were likewise present in blood.

V lost 1 base and J 7 bases, leaving 13 bases between the germline ends. The CDR3 totals 13 residues. Per the germline V gene, CDR1 is DFQATT and CDR2 is SNEGSKA (reference sequence). RNA transcripts provided the source from which TCR beta CDR3 regions were amplified. The TCR CDR3 was amplified in a first-round RT-PCR using the HTBI primer set. Each CDR3 protein is one row after TCRdb ran MiXCR on the multiplex PCR reads. The sample yields fewer than 250,000 distinct CDR3 sequences, roughly a quarter seen once. The receptor comes from a woman between 40 and 55 years old with Graves' ophthalmopathy. V gene TRBV20-1 combines with J gene TRBJ2-5; no clear D. Input material: blood. The CDR3 reads CSARVGPPGTQYF. CDR3 bases: TGCAGTGCTAGAGTCGGGCCTCCAGGGACCCAGTACTTC.